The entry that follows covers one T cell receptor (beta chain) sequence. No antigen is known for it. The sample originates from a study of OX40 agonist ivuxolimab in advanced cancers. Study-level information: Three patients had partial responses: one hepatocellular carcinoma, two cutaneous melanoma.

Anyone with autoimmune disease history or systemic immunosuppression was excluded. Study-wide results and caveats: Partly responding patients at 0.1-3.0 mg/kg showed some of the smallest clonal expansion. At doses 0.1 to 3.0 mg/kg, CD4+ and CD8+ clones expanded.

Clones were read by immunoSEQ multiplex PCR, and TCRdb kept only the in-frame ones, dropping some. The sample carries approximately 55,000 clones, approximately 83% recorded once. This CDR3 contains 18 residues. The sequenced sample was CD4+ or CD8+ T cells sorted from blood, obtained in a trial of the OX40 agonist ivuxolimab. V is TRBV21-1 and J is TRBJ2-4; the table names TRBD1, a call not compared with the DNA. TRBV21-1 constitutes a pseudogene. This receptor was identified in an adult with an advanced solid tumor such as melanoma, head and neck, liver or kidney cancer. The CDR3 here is CASSPQQGTGLDKNIQYF. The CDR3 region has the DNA TGTGCCAGCAGCCCCCAACAGGGGACAGGGTTGGACAAAAACATTCAGTACTTC.